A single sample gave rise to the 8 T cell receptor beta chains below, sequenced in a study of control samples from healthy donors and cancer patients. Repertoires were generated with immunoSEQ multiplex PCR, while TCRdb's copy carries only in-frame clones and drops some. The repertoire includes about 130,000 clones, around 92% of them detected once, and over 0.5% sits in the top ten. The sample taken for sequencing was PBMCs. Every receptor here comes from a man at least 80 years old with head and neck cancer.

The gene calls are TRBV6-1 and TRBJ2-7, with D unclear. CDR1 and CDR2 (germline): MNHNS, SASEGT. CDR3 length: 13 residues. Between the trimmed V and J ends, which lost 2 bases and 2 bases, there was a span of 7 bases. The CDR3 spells CASSERAAYEQYF. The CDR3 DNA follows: TGTGCCAGCAGTGAACGGGCAGCCTACGAGCAGTACTTC.

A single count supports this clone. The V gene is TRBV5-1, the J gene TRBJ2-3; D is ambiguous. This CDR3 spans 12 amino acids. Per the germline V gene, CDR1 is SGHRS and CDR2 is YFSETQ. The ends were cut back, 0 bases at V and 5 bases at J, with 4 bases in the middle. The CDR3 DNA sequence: TGCGCCAGCAGCTTGGCGGTAGATACGCAGTATTTT. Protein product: CASSLAVDTQYF. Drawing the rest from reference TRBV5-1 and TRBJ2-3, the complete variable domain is KAGVTQTPRYLIKTRGQQVTLSCSPISGHRSVSWYQQTPGQGLQFLFEYFSETQRNKGNFPGRFSGRQFSNSRSEMNVSTLELGDSALYLCASSLAVDTQYFGPGTRLTVL.

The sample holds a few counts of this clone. The CDR3 loop is CASSVLGAEGYTF. The CDR3 coding sequence is TGCGCCAGCAGTGTATTGGGGGCGGAGGGCTACACCTTC. The V gene is TRBV10-2, the J gene TRBJ1-2, with TRBD1 as a possible D gene (6 bases). CDR1 is WSHSY, CDR2 SAAADI, per germline. This CDR3 region has 13 residues. Trimming cost V 4 bases and J 8 bases, with 14 bases left between them.

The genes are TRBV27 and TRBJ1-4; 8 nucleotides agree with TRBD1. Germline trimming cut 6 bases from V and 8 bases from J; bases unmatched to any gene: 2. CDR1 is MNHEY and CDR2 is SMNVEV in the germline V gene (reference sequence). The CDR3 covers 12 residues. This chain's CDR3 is CASRGTGEKLFF. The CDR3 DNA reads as TGTGCCAGCAGGGGGACAGGAGAAAAACTGTTTTTT.

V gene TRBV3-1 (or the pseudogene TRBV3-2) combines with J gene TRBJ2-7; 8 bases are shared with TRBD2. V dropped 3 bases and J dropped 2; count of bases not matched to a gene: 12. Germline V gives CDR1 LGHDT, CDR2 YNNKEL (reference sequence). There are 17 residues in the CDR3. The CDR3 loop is CASSQGEAGAGPYEQYF. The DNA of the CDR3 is TGTGCCAGCAGCCAGGGGGAAGCGGGGGCCGGTCCCTACGAGCAGTACTTC.

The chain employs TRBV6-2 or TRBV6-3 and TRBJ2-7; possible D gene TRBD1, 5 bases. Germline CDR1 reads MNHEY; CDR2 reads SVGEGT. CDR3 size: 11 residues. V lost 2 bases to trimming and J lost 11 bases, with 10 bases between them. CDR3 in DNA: TGTGCCAGCAGTTACGGCCCCAGGGAGTACTTC. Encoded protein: CASSYGPREYF.

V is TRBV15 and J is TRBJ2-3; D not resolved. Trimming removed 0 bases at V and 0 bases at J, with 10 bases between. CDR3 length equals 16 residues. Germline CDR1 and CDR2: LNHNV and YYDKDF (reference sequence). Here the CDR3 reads CATSRDSSDSTDTQYF. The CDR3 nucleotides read TGTGCCACCAGCAGAGATTCCAGCGATAGCACAGATACGCAGTATTTT. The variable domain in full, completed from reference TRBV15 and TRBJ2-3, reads DAMVIQNPRYQVTQFGKPVTLSCSQTLNHNVMYWYQQKSSQAPKLLFHYYDKDFNNEADTPDNFQSRRPNTSFCFLDIRSPGLGDTAMYLCATSRDSSDSTDTQYFGPGTRLTVL.

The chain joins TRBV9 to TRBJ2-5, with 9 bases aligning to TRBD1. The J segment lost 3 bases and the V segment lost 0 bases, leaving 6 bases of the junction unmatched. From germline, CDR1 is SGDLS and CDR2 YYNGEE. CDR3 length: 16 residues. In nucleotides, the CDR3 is TGTGCCAGCAGCGTAGCCGGACAGGGGAGGGAAGAGACCCAGTACTTC. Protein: CASSVAGQGREETQYF.